These 21 T cell receptor beta chains were sequenced from one sample in a study of neurological immune-mediated disorders. TCRdb reprocessed the 5' RACE reads via MiXCR and lists one record per CDR3 protein. The data show under 100,000 distinct CDR3 sequences, about 12% seen once. The time point was: longitudinal time-point 2. The sample was PBMCs. These receptors were obtained from a female donor with HTLV-1-associated myelopathy (HAM/TSP).

A few counts support this clonotype. The chain carries TRBV5-5 and TRBJ2-5, with D tentatively TRBD1 (5 bases). CDR3 length: 15 amino acids. V was cut by 4 bases and J by 1 base, with 14 bases left in between. The germline CDR1 and CDR2 sequences are SGHKS and YYEKEE (reference sequence). CDR3 DNA sequence: TGTGCCAGCAGCAGGACACCACTCGTCCAAGAGACCCAGTACTTC. Translating gives CASSRTPLVQETQYF.

The chain has TRBV5-1 and TRBJ2-4; TRBD2 might be the D (5 bases). Germline assignment: CDR1 SGHRS and CDR2 YFSETQ. Trimming cost V 4 bases and J 3 bases, with 29 bases left between them. The CDR3 has 20 residues. The CDR3 nucleotides read TGCGCCAGCAGCCCCCCCCAGCGACGGACCCCGAGGGAAGGCAAAAACATTCAGTACTTC. The encoded protein is CASSPPQRRTPREGKNIQYF.

The CDR3 nucleotides are TGCGCCAGTAGCCCGGAAATACTAGTTTCCGCGGAGCAGTACTTC. Its protein is CASSPEILVSAEQYF. V usage is TRBV5-1 and J usage is TRBJ2-7, with D tentatively TRBD2 (5 bases). Trimming took off 8 bases at V and 7 bases at J, with 25 bases between the two ends. The CDR3 consists of 15 residues. Germline loops: CDR1 SGHRS, CDR2 YFSETQ. Full variable domain (remainder filled in from reference TRBV5-1 and TRBJ2-7): KAGVTQTPRYLIKTRGQQVTLSCSPISGHRSVSWYQQTPGQGLQFLFEYFSETQRNKGNFPGRFSGRQFSNSRSEMNVSTLELGDSALYLCASSPEILVSAEQYFGPGTRLTVT.

The table lists this clonotype with many counts. For the CDR3, the DNA is TGTGCCAGCTCGCTGACAGACGAGAACACTGAAGCTTTCTTT. The encoded protein is CASSLTDENTEAFF. The J gene is TRBJ1-1, the V gene TRBV18; perhaps TRBD1 as D (5 bases). The CDR3 sequence is 14 residues long. Germline CDR1 reads KGHSH; CDR2 reads LQKENI. Trimming pared 6 bases from V and 1 base from J, leaving 12 bases between.

This clonotype was picked up many times. The V gene is TRBV4-1, the J gene TRBJ2-7; D call uncertain. V was pared by 0 bases and J by 7 bases, with 16 bases between. The CDR3 consists of 15 residues. Germline V gives CDR1 MGHRA, CDR2 YSYEKL. The CDR3 bases are TGCGCCAGCAGCCAAGATGGTGGGCACCCGAGGGAGCAGTACTTC. This codes for CASSQDGGHPREQYF.

This clonotype was counted many times. The rearrangement joins TRBV7-2 to TRBJ2-3, with D perhaps matching TRBD1 (6 bases). V was shortened by 0 bases and J by 3 bases, with 10 bases between the two germline ends. This CDR3 has 15 residues. Germline V gene lookup returns CDR1 SGHTA and CDR2 FQGNSA. The CDR3 protein is CASSLARGSTDTQYF. CDR3 nucleotides: TGTGCCAGCAGCTTAGCCAGGGGTAGTACAGATACGCAGTATTTT.

This clonotype was counted at least ten times. The chain recombines TRBV12-3 or TRBV12-4 with TRBJ1-1; TRBD1 might be the D (6 bases). Trimming removed 5 bases at V and 1 base at J, with 8 bases between. This CDR3 is 13 amino acids long. For the CDR3, the DNA is TGTGCCAGCAGTCCAGGGGCGAACACTGAAGCTTTCTTT. It encodes CASSPGANTEAFF.

At least ten counts were recorded for this clonotype. The genes are TRBV20-1 and TRBJ2-1; D ambiguous. Germline V CDR1 and CDR2: DFQATT, SNEGSKA (reference sequence). The CDR3 contains 14 residues. Trimming removed 4 bases at V and 6 bases at J, with 16 bases between. Written as DNA, the CDR3 is TGCAGTGCTATACCTAAGAAATCCGCCAATGAGCAGTTCTTC. It yields the protein CSAIPKKSANEQFF.

V gene TRBV5-1 combines with J gene TRBJ2-3; D is undetermined. Germline V lookup: CDR1 SGHRS, CDR2 YFSETQ. This CDR3 is built from 13 residues. Between the trimmed V and J ends, which lost 7 bases and 5 bases, there was a span of 14 bases. DNA of the CDR3: TGCGCCAGCGGTCCTGGTACCAAAGATACGCAGTATTTT. Amino acid sequence: CASGPGTKDTQYF.

There are many counts of this clonotype. The chain has TRBV10-3 and TRBJ2-1; 7 nucleotides match TRBD2. The junction had 11 bases not matched to a gene; V was cut back by 10 bases and J by 8 bases. Germline loops: CDR1 ENHRY, CDR2 SYGVKD. This CDR3 has 13 residues. In DNA form, the CDR3 reads TGTGCCACCGAAGTCGGGGGGACTTATGAGCAGTTCTTC. Protein product: CATEVGGTYEQFF.

This clonotype was observed at least ten times. No conserved phenylalanine or tryptophan is present at the end of the CDR3, so a read error is the likely explanation. It is unclear where the CDR3 begins or ends on the DNA, so no DNA is shown, and the CDR3 is as TCRdb lists it. The chain employs TRBV28 and TRBJ2-1; TRBD2, the D gene given by the table, was not confirmed from the DNA. Looked up from germline, CDR1 is MDHEN and CDR2 is SYDVKM. The CDR3 is 15 residues long, counting both termini. The CDR3 reads CASSTSRRGLAASTL.

In this sample, this clonotype turned up many times. This sequence joins TRBV9 and TRBJ2-1; possibly TRBD1 for D (7 bases). The CDR3 length is 14 residues. In germline, CDR1 is SGDLS, CDR2 YYNGEE. The germline V and J ends were trimmed by 4 bases and 10 bases, with 18 bases remaining between them. The CDR3 DNA sequence: TGTGCCAGCAGCTCTGGATTGCAGGGGGGAGAGCAGTTCTTC. It yields the protein CASSSGLQGGEQFF.

Ten or more counts support this clonotype. The J gene is TRBJ1-5, the V gene TRBV20-1; D gene uncertain. CDR1 DFQATT and CDR2 SNEGSKA come from the germline V gene (reference sequence). The CDR3 sequence is 14 residues long. Trimming pared 2 bases from V and 3 bases from J, leaving 11 bases between. The CDR3 sequence is CSARSGGVNQPQHF. The DNA for the CDR3 is TGCAGTGCTAGATCGGGCGGAGTCAATCAGCCCCAGCATTTT.

This clonotype was counted ten times or more. The rearrangement links TRBV5-6 to TRBJ2-1; D unresolved. V was clipped by 1 base and J by 6 bases, with 11 bases between them. Per germline, CDR1 SGHDT and CDR2 YYEEEE. The CDR3 totals 14 residues. The CDR3 nucleotides are TGTGCCAGCAGCTTGCGCGGCGGCTCCAATGAGCAGTTCTTC. It yields the protein CASSLRGGSNEQFF.

This clonotype was detected many times. The chain couples TRBV5-1 to TRBJ2-7; 9 bases are a match to TRBD2. Germline-derived CDR1 and CDR2 are SGHRS and YFSETQ. Trimming took 0 bases from V and 2 from J; bases not matched to a gene: 9. The CDR3 totals 17 residues. The CDR3 coding sequence is TGCGCCAGCAGCTTGGAAGGCGGGAGGGTTAACCCCTACGAGCAGTACTTC. Translated, it gives CASSLEGGRVNPYEQYF.

A few counts support this clonotype. This rearrangement joins TRBV19 to TRBJ1-5; 8 bases line up with TRBD1. Germline CDR1 LNHDA, CDR2 SQIVND (reference sequence). V lost 4 bases and J lost 3; bases outside the gene matches: 8. The CDR3 totals 16 residues. CDR3 in amino acids: CASSRGGTGYNQPQHF. In nucleotides, the CDR3 is TGTGCCAGTAGTAGGGGAGGGACAGGCTACAATCAGCCCCAGCATTTT.

This clonotype was detected ten times or more. The chain employs TRBV6-5 and TRBJ2-5; 9 bases are a match to TRBD1. V was pared by 0 bases and J by 2 bases, with 1 base of the junction left unmatched. From germline, CDR1 is MNHEY and CDR2 SVGAGI. This CDR3 contains 15 residues. CDR3 residues: CASSYSTGGQETQYF. CDR3 nucleotide sequence: TGTGCCAGCAGTTACTCGACAGGGGGGCAAGAGACCCAGTACTTC.

This clonotype was counted ten times or more. The chain recombines TRBV5-1 with TRBJ2-5; 9 nucleotides agree with TRBD2. This CDR3 comprises 15 residues. Per germline, CDR1 SGHRS and CDR2 YFSETQ. V trimming: 2 bases; J trimming: 4 bases; junction bases outside the gene matches: 6. The CDR3 spells CASSLAGGDGETQYF. The CDR3 coding sequence is TGCGCCAGCAGCTTAGCGGGGGGCGACGGAGAGACCCAGTACTTC.

This clonotype was picked up many times. The chain is built from TRBV12-3 or TRBV12-4 and TRBJ2-2, with D perhaps TRBD1 or TRBD2 (6 bases each). The CDR3 runs to 15 residues. Between the trimmed V and J ends, which lost 7 bases and 1 base, there was a span of 13 bases. CDR3 in amino acids: CASNLEGQNTGELFF. In DNA form, the CDR3 reads TGTGCCAGCAACCTGGAGGGACAGAACACCGGGGAGCTGTTTTTT.

By sample share, this clonotype is medium-sized. V usage is TRBV4-1 and J usage is TRBJ2-2, with TRBD2 matching over 8 bases. After removal of 0 bases from V and 6 bases from J, the junction contained 6 bases not matched to a gene. The germline V gene encodes CDR1 MGHRA and CDR2 YSYEKL. CDR3 length: 16 amino acids. CDR3 in DNA: TGCGCCAGCAGCCAAGACCGGGGGGGACGAGCCGGGGAGCTGTTTTTT. Translation: CASSQDRGGRAGELFF.

In its sample, this clonotype was seen many times. This chain links TRBV5-1 with TRBJ1-1; possible D gene TRBD1, 5 bases. V dropped 3 bases and J dropped 10 bases, with 28 bases sitting between them. Germline V gene sequence: CDR1 SGHRS, CDR2 YFSETQ. CDR3 length equals 17 residues. The CDR3: CASSSLTTIYNSGRAFF. The CDR3 bases are TGCGCCAGCAGCTCCCTGACGACGATATACAATTCAGGGCGAGCTTTCTTT.